A selection of T cell receptor beta chains follows, all from one sample in a study of blood T cell repertoires in COVID-19. Generated by immunoSEQ multiplex PCR, the TCRdb table keeps only in-frame clones and is missing some. The sample holds about 140,000 clones, about 80% seen once. Sequencing input: peripheral blood. All receptors derive from a woman aged 55-69 years with acute or convalescent COVID-19. CDR3s include the opening cysteine and the closing phenylalanine or tryptophan. A D gene is named only where the DNA matches it firmly. Not every row has a clone size; where given, it reads once, few, many or a size class.

size: few
V: TRBV6-1
D: TRBD2
J: TRBJ2-7
DNA: TGTGCCAGCAGTGAAGCTGCCAAGCGGGACTCCTACGAGCAGTACTTC
CDR3: CASSEAAKRDSYEQYF

size: NA
V: TRBV30
D: NA
J: TRBJ1-1
DNA: TGTGCCTGGGGGACAACTCAGGGGAACACTGAAGCTTTCTTT
CDR3: CAWGTTQGNTEAFF

size: once
V: TRBV9
D: TRBD1
J: TRBJ1-4
DNA: TGTGCCAGCAGCACCCAGGGACAGCCTAATGAAAAACTGTTTTTT
CDR3: CASSTQGQPNEKLFF

size: NA
V: TRBV11-2
D: TRBD1
J: TRBJ1-1
DNA: TGTGCCAGCAGCGGACAGGGGAGCACTGAAGCTTTCTTT
CDR3: CASSGQGSTEAFF

size: NA
V: TRBV25-1
D: NA
J: TRBJ1-5
DNA: TGTGCCAGCCAGGGGACCGGGGATCAGCCCCAGCATTTT
CDR3: CASQGTGDQPQHF

size: NA
V: TRBV7-9
D: TRBD2
J: TRBJ2-7
DNA: TGTGCCAGCAGCTTAGCTACGGGAGGAGGTTCCTACGAGCAGTACTTC
CDR3: CASSLATGGGSYEQYF

size: NA
V: TRBV19
D: NA
J: TRBJ2-3
DNA: TGTGCCAGTACCTCCGGAGCGATCGTTACAGATACGCAGTATTTT
CDR3: CASTSGAIVTDTQYF

size: NA
V: TRBV9
D: NA
J: TRBJ2-7
DNA: TGTGCCAGCAGCTTATACACAGGGAGTCTCCACGAGCAGTACTTC
CDR3: CASSLYTGSLHEQYF

size: NA
V: TRBV3-1/TRBV3-2
D: TRBD1
J: TRBJ2-1
DNA: TGTGCCAGCAGCCTGGGGACAGGGGGTACTAATAACAATGAGCAGTTCTTC
CDR3: CASSLGTGGTNNNEQFF

size: NA
V: TRBV7-2
D: NA
J: TRBJ2-1
DNA: TGTGCCAGCAGCATTAAGCGGAACAATGAGCAGTTCTTC
CDR3: CASSIKRNNEQFF

size: NA
V: TRBV5-5
D: TRBD2
J: TRBJ2-5
DNA: TGTGCCAGCAGCCGAGGGAGCGGGAGAGAGACCCAGTACTTC
CDR3: CASSRGSGRETQYF

size: NA
V: TRBV28
D: NA
J: TRBJ2-5
DNA: TGTGCCAGCGGTAGCCGCGGGGAGACCCAGTACTTC
CDR3: CASGSRGETQYF

size: NA
V: TRBV10-2
D: TRBD2
J: TRBJ2-7
DNA: TGCGCCAGCAGACTAGGGACTAGCGGGAGTAACTACGAGCAGTACTTC
CDR3: CASRLGTSGSNYEQYF

size: NA
V: TRBV27
D: TRBD1
J: TRBJ1-1
DNA: TGTGCCAGCAGTTGGGACAGGGGGCGATTAGCTTTCTTT
CDR3: CASSWDRGRLAFF

size: NA
V: TRBV4-3
D: TRBD1
J: TRBJ1-2
DNA: TGCGCCAGCAGCCAAGATCGGGGGGGGACAGGGTTTGGCTACACCTTC
CDR3: CASSQDRGGTGFGYTF

size: NA
V: TRBV27
D: NA
J: TRBJ1-6
DNA: TGTGCCAGCATGAGCTCTTTTGATTCACCCCTCCACTTT
CDR3: CASMSSFDSPLHF

size: NA
V: TRBV9
D: TRBD2
J: TRBJ2-2
DNA: TGTGCCAGCAGCGTAGGTACTAGCGGAAACACCGGGGAGCTGTTTTTT
CDR3: CASSVGTSGNTGELFF

size: once
V: TRBV18
D: NA
J: TRBJ1-1
DNA: TGTGCCAGCTCACCTAGAGCGGGGGTGGGCACTGAAGCTTTCTTT
CDR3: CASSPRAGVGTEAFF

size: NA
V: TRBV7-2
D: NA
J: TRBJ1-2
DNA: TGTGCCAGCAGCCCTGGACAGCCGGGGGGCTACACCTTC
CDR3: CASSPGQPGGYTF

size: NA
V: TRBV7-9
D: TRBD1
J: TRBJ1-3
DNA: TGTGCCAGCAGCACCACAGGGGGCATTTCTGGAAACACCATATATTTT
CDR3: CASSTTGGISGNTIYF

size: NA
V: TRBV5-1
D: NA
J: TRBJ1-2
DNA: TGCGCCAGCACACCCCAGGGGACTACTAACTATGGCTACACCTTC
CDR3: CASTPQGTTNYGYTF

size: few
V: TRBV5-4
D: TRBD1
J: TRBJ1-6
DNA: TGTGCCAGCAGCCCAAACTCAGGGGGTTTCCCCCTCCACTTT
CDR3: CASSPNSGGFPLHF

size: NA
V: TRBV3-1/TRBV3-2
D: TRBD2
J: TRBJ2-2
DNA: TGTGCCAGCAGCCAAGATACCCCCGCGGGCGGGAGGGCGAGTGCCGGGGAGCTGTTTTTT
CDR3: CASSQDTPAGGRASAGELFF

size: NA
V: TRBV18
D: TRBD1
J: TRBJ2-6
DNA: TGTGCCAGCTCATCCCGGGACAGTGGGGTTCGCGGGGCCAACGTCCTGACTTTC
CDR3: CASSSRDSGVRGANVLTF

size: NA
V: TRBV20-1
D: NA
J: TRBJ2-3
DNA: TGCAGTGCTACTAAGCGGGATACGCAGTATTTT
CDR3: CSATKRDTQYF

size: NA
V: TRBV19
D: TRBD2
J: TRBJ2-2
DNA: TGTGCCAGTAGCCCGACTAGCGGGAGGAGGGGGGAGCTGTTTTTT
CDR3: CASSPTSGRRGELFF

size: NA
V: TRBV4-1
D: NA
J: TRBJ1-4
DNA: TGCGCCAGCAGCCAACATGGGGCGATGGAAAAACTGTTTTTT
CDR3: CASSQHGAMEKLFF

size: once
V: TRBV28
D: NA
J: TRBJ1-1
DNA: TGTGCCAGCAGTTTAAGGGCTGTTGGGAGAAACACTGAAGCTTTCTTT
CDR3: CASSLRAVGRNTEAFF

size: NA
V: TRBV29-1
D: NA
J: TRBJ2-7
DNA: TGCAGCGTTGGCGGGGTCAGCGGTTCCTACGAGCAGTACTTC
CDR3: CSVGGVSGSYEQYF

size: NA
V: TRBV28
D: NA
J: TRBJ1-5
DNA: TGTGCCAGCAGTTTCTGGGGGGACAATCAGCCCCAGCATTTT
CDR3: CASSFWGDNQPQHF

size: NA
V: TRBV10-1
D: NA
J: TRBJ2-7
DNA: TGCGCCAGCAGTGACCCGACAACCAACTACGAGCAGTACTTC
CDR3: CASSDPTTNYEQYF